This paragraph reports one T cell receptor beta chain. Its specificity is not known. The data are from a study of Ad26.COV2.S vaccination and SARS-CoV-2 variants. Across the study: Donor allocation was to the COV1001 Ad26.COV2.S trial arm. Intramuscularly, Ad26.COV2.S was given either once or twice, 56 days apart.

V lost 3 bases to trimming and J lost 0 bases, with 12 bases between them. Germline V gene data show CDR1 as MNHEY and CDR2 as SVGEGT. The CDR3 contains 16 residues. Regarding the study as a whole: An underestimation of total T cell responses may have resulted from the TCR breadth and depth analyses. Vaccinees reportedly had broad spike-specific CD8+ and CD4+ T cell responses.

The treatment: roughly 19 received Ad26.COV2.S at low or high dose, single or two shots; 5 received placebo; per-sample allocation not given. Collection of samples fell on day 63 after the first vaccine or placebo injection. Here immunoSEQ multiplex PCR was the method, and the copy in TCRdb shows in-frame clones only, minus some. The table records 350,000 to 500,000 clones, more than 80% of them present only once. Source: peripheral blood, taken in a trial of Ad26.COV2.S vaccine versus placebo. This TCR came from a person aged 18 to 59 who received the Ad26.COV2.S COVID-19 vaccine or a placebo. The chain couples TRBV6-2 or TRBV6-3 to TRBJ2-4; D is unresolved. In DNA, the CDR3 is TGTGCCAGCAGTTATCTTAACACAAAAGCCAAAAACATTCAGTACTTC. This encodes CASSYLNTKAKNIQYF.